The 10 T cell receptor beta chains given below trace back to one sample, sequenced in a study of blood T cell repertoires in COVID-19. Clones were sequenced by immunoSEQ multiplex PCR, and TCRdb holds only the in-frame ones, with some missing. The sample lists fewer than 350,000 clones; around 85% were seen once. Input material: peripheral blood. These receptors all stem from a human donor in a cohort sampled during active COVID-19.

The genes are TRBV12-3 or TRBV12-4 and TRBJ2-7, with D unresolved. The CDR3 has 12 residues. V shed 6 bases and J shed 2 bases, with 8 bases lying between them. CDR3 DNA: TGTGCCAGCAGCCCAGAGGCCTACGAGCAGTACTTC. Amino acids: CASSPEAYEQYF.

The CDR3 region has the DNA TGCGCCAGCAGCCGGTCGGGACAGACCTACGAGCAGTACTTC. Encoded protein: CASSRSGQTYEQYF. The chain uses TRBV4-1 and TRBJ2-7; 7 positions match TRBD1. CDR1 and CDR2 (germline): MGHRA, YSYEKL. Trimming removed 4 bases from V and 2 bases from J; junction bases left unmatched: 5. The CDR3 contains 14 residues.

This chain joins TRBV6-5 and TRBJ1-3, with 9 bases that match TRBD1. Germline-derived CDR1 and CDR2 are MNHEY and SVGAGI. The trim removed 5 bases at V and 4 bases at J, leaving 6 bases unmatched. CDR3 length: 15 amino acids. As DNA, the CDR3 is TGTGCCAGCAGTCTATTGGGACAGGGCGGAAACACCATATATTTT. Encoded protein: CASSLLGQGGNTIYF.

The CDR3 here is CASSLALGQGYAGELFF. The CDR3 region has the DNA TGCGCCAGCAGCTTGGCACTAGGACAGGGGTACGCCGGGGAGCTGTTTTTT. V gene TRBV5-1 combines with J gene TRBJ2-2, with 9 bases matching TRBD1. This CDR3 is 17 amino acids long. V gave up 0 bases and J gave up 6 bases; unmatched junction bases: 9. Germline V gene lookup returns CDR1 SGHRS and CDR2 YFSETQ.

This rearrangement joins TRBV30 to TRBJ1-2; D call uncertain. CDR1 GTSNPN and CDR2 SVGIG come from the germline V gene (reference sequence). V was shortened by 8 bases and J by 5 bases, with 18 bases between the two germline ends. This CDR3 region has 13 residues. The CDR3 here is CAVKRAGIYGYTF. For the CDR3, the DNA is TGTGCCGTGAAGCGGGCTGGGATATATGGCTACACCTTC.

This chain joins TRBV6-5 and TRBJ1-5; tentatively, D is TRBD1 (6 bases). The CDR3 totals 13 residues. V lost 8 bases to trimming and J lost 5 bases, with 13 bases between them. The V gene's germline CDR1 is MNHEY and CDR2 SVGAGI. The CDR3 reads CASAQGPHQPQHF. CDR3 nucleotide sequence: TGTGCCAGCGCTCAGGGGCCTCATCAGCCCCAGCATTTT.

The chain has TRBV24-1 and TRBJ1-6; 11 bases are shared with TRBD1. V lost 1 base to trimming and J lost 2 bases; unmatched junction nucleotides: 6. The CDR3 totals 19 residues. Germline V gene data show CDR1 as KGHDR and CDR2 as SFDVKD. CDR3 coding DNA: TGTGCCACCAGTGATTTAAGGACAGGGGGCAACCCCTATAATTCACCCCTCCACTTT. Amino acids: CATSDLRTGGNPYNSPLHF.

The V call is TRBV9, the J call TRBJ1-4; 7 bases map to TRBD1. Germline V gene sequence: CDR1 SGDLS, CDR2 YYNGEE. V lost 4 bases to trimming and J lost 3 bases; unmatched junction nucleotides: 9. CDR3 size: 16 residues. DNA of the CDR3: TGTGCCAGCAGCAATCAACCCGGGACAGCTAATGAAAAACTGTTTTTT. Translating it yields CASSNQPGTANEKLFF.

The genes are TRBV18 and TRBJ1-2, with TRBD1 matching over 11 bases. Germline loops: CDR1 KGHSH, CDR2 LQKENI. V was clipped by 6 bases and J by 8 bases; unmatched bases: 8. The CDR3 runs 14 residues. The CDR3 DNA follows: TGTGCCAGCTCTGATGGACAGGGGGCGCTCGGCTACACCTTC. Protein product: CASSDGQGALGYTF.

This rearrangement joins TRBV7-9 to TRBJ2-5, with D tentatively TRBD1 (6 bases). Germline V gene lookup returns CDR1 SEHNR and CDR2 FQNEAQ (reference sequence). The CDR3 is made up of 14 amino acids. Trimming left V 1 base short and J 3 bases short, with 9 bases between. CDR3 in amino acids: CASSLGTAEETQYF. In DNA form, the CDR3 reads TGTGCCAGCAGCTTAGGGACAGCTGAAGAGACCCAGTACTTC.